This T cell receptor (beta chain) was documented in a study of blood T cell repertoires in COVID-19. Whole-study context: Samples representing acute and convalescent COVID-19 were sourced from the United States, Italy and Spain. The analysed material was cDNA or gDNA that came from T cells, B-cell-depleted T cells, or PBMCs.

Original processing methods: Reference gene primer amplification in the assay estimated nucleated cell counts. Assay used: immunoSEQ multiplex PCR; TCRdb lists only in-frame clones, some missing. V and J calls and clone size are given by that table; D and trimming were obtained from the DNA. The sample carries roughly 220,000 clones, roughly four fifths recorded once. CDR1 and CDR2 from the germline V gene are SGHTA and FQGNSA. Trimming at V came to 5 bases and at J to 3 bases, leaving 5 bases not matched to a gene. The CDR3 totals 15 residues. Seattle's enrolled individuals joined amid active infection and were then monitored longitudinally.

The clonotype was recovered from a woman of 80 years or more with COVID-19, enrolled during active disease. The J gene is TRBJ2-7, the V gene TRBV7-2, with 12 bases identical to TRBD2. Sequencing was carried out using peripheral blood. CDR3 in amino acids: CASSPRLAGDYEQYF. CDR3 nucleotides: TGTGCCAGCAGCCCGAGACTAGCGGGAGACTACGAGCAGTACTTC.